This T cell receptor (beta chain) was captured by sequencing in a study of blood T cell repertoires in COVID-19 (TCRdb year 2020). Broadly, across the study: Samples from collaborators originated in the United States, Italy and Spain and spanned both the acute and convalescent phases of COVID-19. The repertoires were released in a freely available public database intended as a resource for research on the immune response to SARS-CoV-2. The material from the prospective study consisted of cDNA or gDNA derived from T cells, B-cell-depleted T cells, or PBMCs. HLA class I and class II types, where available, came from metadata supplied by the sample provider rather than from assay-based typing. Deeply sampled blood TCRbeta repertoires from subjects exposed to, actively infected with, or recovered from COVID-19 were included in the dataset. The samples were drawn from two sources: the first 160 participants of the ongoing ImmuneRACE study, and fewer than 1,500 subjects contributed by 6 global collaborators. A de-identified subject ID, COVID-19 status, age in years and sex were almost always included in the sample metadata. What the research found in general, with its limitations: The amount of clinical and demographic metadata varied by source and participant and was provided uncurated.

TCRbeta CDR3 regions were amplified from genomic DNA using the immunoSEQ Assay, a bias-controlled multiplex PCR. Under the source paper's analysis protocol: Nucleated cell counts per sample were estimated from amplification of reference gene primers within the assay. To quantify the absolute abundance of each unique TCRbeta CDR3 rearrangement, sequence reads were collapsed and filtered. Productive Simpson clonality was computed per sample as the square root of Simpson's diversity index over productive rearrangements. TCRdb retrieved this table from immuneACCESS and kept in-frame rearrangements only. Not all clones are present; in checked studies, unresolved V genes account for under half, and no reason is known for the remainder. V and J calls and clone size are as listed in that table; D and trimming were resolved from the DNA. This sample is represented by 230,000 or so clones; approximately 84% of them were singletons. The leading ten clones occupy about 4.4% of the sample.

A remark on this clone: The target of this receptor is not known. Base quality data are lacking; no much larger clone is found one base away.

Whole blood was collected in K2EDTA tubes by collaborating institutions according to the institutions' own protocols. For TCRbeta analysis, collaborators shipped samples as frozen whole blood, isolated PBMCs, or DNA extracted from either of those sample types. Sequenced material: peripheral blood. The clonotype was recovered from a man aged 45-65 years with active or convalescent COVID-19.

The DNA sequence reads TGTGCCAGCAGTCTTGGGACAGGGGTTACTGAAGCTTTCTTT. This yields the protein CASSLGTGVTEAFF. The V and J genes are TRBV2 and TRBJ1-1, with 10 junctional bases fitting TRBD1. Sequences SNHLY (CDR1) and FYNNEI (CDR2) are obtained from the germline V gene. The cysteine opens and the phenylalanine closes a CDR3 of 14 amino acids. Left in the record is the CDR3 DNA by itself, 42 bases read in frame from the first base. Trimming removed 5 bases from V and 5 bases from J; the gene matches leave 5 bases unexplained.